This T cell receptor beta chain was sequenced in a study of T cells in Graves' hyperthyroidism and ophthalmopathy. RNA transcripts served as the template for amplifying TCR beta CDR3 regions. The HTBI primer set drove a first-round RT-PCR of the TCR CDR3. TCRdb analysed the multiplex PCR reads with MiXCR anew, one entry per CDR3 protein. The sample carries a few hundred thousand distinct CDR3 sequences, more than 11% recorded once. The germline gives CDR1 DFQATT, CDR2 SNEGSKA (reference sequence). Trimming stripped 5 bases from V and 0 bases from J, with 17 bases between. The CDR3 is 16 amino acids. This TCR came from a woman aged 25-40 years with Graves' hyperthyroidism that later progressed to Graves' ophthalmopathy. Sequencing used blood. This chain uses TRBV20-1 with TRBJ2-1; D is tentatively TRBD1 or TRBD2 (5 bases each). CDR3 protein: CSAPSGTESSYNEQFF. The CDR3, as DNA: TGCAGTGCTCCCTCCGGGACGGAGAGCTCCTACAATGAGCAGTTCTTC.